This T cell receptor beta chain was identified in a study of cytomegalovirus exposure and HLA in healthy donors. At the level of the study: Some 77 million unique TCRs from HLA-typed donors were held in an early release of data.

PCR involved 60 Vbeta and 13 Jbeta primers. Under the authors' procedure: Unique TCR beta chains totaled some 80 million in a later count, with approximately 11 million of them shared. Sequencing was performed with immunoSEQ multiplex PCR; in TCRdb, only in-frame clones are kept and a portion is missing. V and J calls and clone size are given by that table; D and trimming were obtained from the DNA. The sample has about 240,000 clones, 70% to 90% seen once. CDR1 and CDR2 (germline): MDHEN, SYDVKM. The CDR3 consists of 15 residues. Trimming took 4 bases from V and 3 from J; bases not matched to a gene: 6.

The origin of this receptor is a woman aged 55-70 years in good health and CMV-seropositive. The sequencing input was PBMCs. V usage is TRBV28 and J usage is TRBJ2-7; 10 bases fit TRBD2. The CDR3 is CASSSPLAGLYEQYF. The CDR3 DNA is TGTGCCAGCAGTTCCCCACTAGCGGGACTCTACGAGCAGTACTTC.